A single sample gave rise to the 11 T cell receptor beta chains below, sequenced in a study of blood T cell repertoires in COVID-19. Method: immunoSEQ multiplex PCR; TCRdb's copy keeps in-frame clones and lacks some. The data hold about 180,000 clones, with about three quarters observed a single time. Sequenced material: peripheral blood. Every receptor here comes from a woman aged 70-85 years with acute or convalescent COVID-19.

The rearrangement links TRBV18 to TRBJ2-2; D is possibly TRBD1 (6 bases). Germline assignment: CDR1 KGHSH and CDR2 LQKENI. The germline V and J ends were trimmed by 2 bases and 4 bases, with 11 bases remaining between them. The CDR3 consists of 15 residues. DNA for the CDR3: TGTGCCAGCTCACCAACAGGGAGCGGCACCGGGGAGCTGTTTTTT. This codes for CASSPTGSGTGELFF.

This chain uses TRBV19 with TRBJ1-2; no reliable D call. The germline V gene encodes CDR1 LNHDA and CDR2 SQIVND (reference sequence). The CDR3 spans 14 residues. V lost 6 bases and J 4 bases, leaving 15 bases between the germline ends. The CDR3 protein is CASRGSTIRYGYTF. The CDR3 region has the DNA TGTGCCAGTAGGGGCTCCACGATTCGCTATGGCTACACCTTC.

Comments on this clone: The sample contains more than one DNA sequence encoding this CDR3. The CDR3 is CASSYSRGNEQFF. The CDR3 coding sequence is TGTGCCAGCAGTTACTCTAGGGGGAATGAGCAGTTCTTC. The chain joins TRBV6-5 to TRBJ2-1; TRBD1 might be the D (6 bases). The CDR3 loop spans 13 amino acids. The germline V gene encodes CDR1 MNHEY and CDR2 SVGAGI. The V and J ends lost 0 bases and 7 bases respectively, with 7 bases between them.

The chain has TRBV5-1 and TRBJ2-1; tentative D call: TRBD2 (5 bases). V was shortened by 4 bases and J by 2 bases, with 13 bases between the two germline ends. The CDR3 loop spans 15 amino acids. CDR1 is SGHRS, CDR2 YFSETQ, per germline. The CDR3: CASSPGSTTYNEQFF. In nucleotides, the CDR3 is TGCGCCAGCAGCCCGGGGAGTACCACCTACAATGAGCAGTTCTTC.

V is TRBV10-2 and J is TRBJ1-5; no firm D call. This CDR3 has 14 residues. The V gene lost 3 bases and the J gene lost 7 bases, with 13 bases spanning the gap. CDR1 and CDR2 (germline): WSHSY, SAAADI. Here the CDR3 reads CASSDRRGRQPQHF. Here the CDR3 DNA reads TGCGCCAGCAGTGACCGTCGGGGTAGGCAGCCCCAGCATTTT.

The chain joins TRBV3-1 (or the pseudogene TRBV3-2) to TRBJ1-6, with 7 bases fitting TRBD1. This CDR3 has 15 residues. With V trimmed by 5 bases and J by 5 bases, 6 bases remained unmatched. Germline V gene sequence: CDR1 LGHDT, CDR2 YNNKEL (reference sequence). The CDR3, as DNA: TGTGCCAGCAGCTCAACGACAGGGAATAATTCACCCCTCCACTTT. Translating it yields CASSSTTGNNSPLHF.

This rearrangement joins TRBV5-1 to TRBJ1-4, with 12 bases matching TRBD1. V trimming: 4 bases; J trimming: 12 bases; junction bases outside the gene matches: 7. Germline assignment: CDR1 SGHRS and CDR2 YFSETQ. CDR3 length: 14 amino acids. CDR3 nucleotide sequence: TGCGCCAGCAGCCCCGGGACAGGGGGCAGGGAACTGTTTTTT. Translation: CASSPGTGGRELFF.

The genes are TRBV30 and TRBJ1-4; 7 bases line up with TRBD1. The germline gives CDR1 GTSNPN, CDR2 SVGIG (reference sequence). The CDR3 consists of 14 residues. The trim removed 3 bases at V and 4 bases at J, leaving 5 bases unmatched. In DNA, the CDR3 is TGTGCCTGGAGCATGACAGGGAGTAATGAAAAACTGTTTTTT. This sequence encodes CAWSMTGSNEKLFF.

J is TRBJ2-7 and V is TRBV5-1, with D perhaps matching TRBD2 (6 bases). The V gene lost 2 bases and the J gene lost 1 base, with 13 bases spanning the gap. This CDR3 contains 15 residues. Germline values: CDR1 SGHRS, CDR2 YFSETQ. The CDR3 region has the DNA TGCGCCAGCAGCTTTTCGGGAGACTTGTCCTACGAGCAGTACTTC. This sequence encodes CASSFSGDLSYEQYF.

V and J are TRBV4-1 and TRBJ2-1; 16 bases agree with TRBD2. This CDR3 has 17 amino acids. The V segment lost 4 bases and the J segment 7 bases; nucleotides outside the gene matches: 7. Germline CDR1 MGHRA, CDR2 YSYEKL. In DNA form, the CDR3 reads TGCGCCAGCAGCCCATGGGGGGGACTAGCGGGAGGGAATGAGCAGTTCTTC. As protein: CASSPWGGLAGGNEQFF.

J is TRBJ1-2 and V is TRBV18; 9 bases map to TRBD1. V was clipped by 3 bases and J by 2 bases; unmatched bases: 10. This CDR3 contains 17 residues. The germline V gene has CDR1 KGHSH and CDR2 LQKENI. CDR3: CASSPRTGVLGNYGYTF. As DNA, the CDR3 is TGTGCCAGCTCACCTCGGACAGGGGTGTTGGGGAACTATGGCTACACCTTC.